The TCR beta chain described here comes from a study of T cell responses to AZD1222 COVID-19 vaccine. Study outcomes and limitations: Spike-specific TCR breadth and depth both grew after two AZD1222 doses. It should be noted that donors were predominantly white British and more often female, and clonal diversity was possibly underestimated.

The length of the CDR3 is 14 residues. Germline-derived CDR1 and CDR2 are MNHEY and SMNVEV (reference sequence). With 2 bases removed from V and 0 bases from J, the gap between germline ends came to 7 bases. Turning to this clone: Its antigen is not known. Within the sample, other DNA sequences also encode this same CDR3.

Data came from immunoSEQ multiplex PCR; TCRdb stores just in-frame clones and leaves some out. The sample lists under 150,000 clones, around 85% occurring once. This TCR derives from an adult in good health. The sequencing used peripheral blood, collected on day 0 of AZD1222 vaccination. V and J are TRBV27 and TRBJ1-2; D remains ambiguous. CDR3 amino acids: CASSLDGTNYGYTF. In nucleotides, the CDR3 is TGTGCCAGCAGTTTAGACGGGACTAACTATGGCTACACCTTC.